One sample yielded the 17 T cell receptor beta chains listed below, sequenced in a study of blood T cell repertoires in COVID-19. Using immunoSEQ multiplex PCR, the repertoire was profiled, and TCRdb retains in-frame clones only, with some absent. The sample has approximately 200,000 clones; 85% are singletons. The sequenced material came from PBMCs or T cells enriched from blood (not recorded which). The receptors were sampled from a man aged 35-49 years who had recovered from COVID-19.

The J gene is TRBJ1-6, the V gene TRBV6-5; possibly TRBD1 for D (6 bases). Deletions cut 8 bases from V and 7 bases from J, with 18 bases between. This CDR3 has 15 amino acids. Germline lookup yields CDR1 MNHEY and CDR2 SVGAGI. Here the CDR3 reads CASQMTNRVNSPLHF. For the CDR3, the DNA is TGTGCCAGCCAGATGACCAACAGGGTCAATTCACCCCTCCACTTT.

The genes are TRBV10-2 and TRBJ2-7; D is unclear. The germline V gene has CDR1 WSHSY and CDR2 SAAADI. Trimming left V 2 bases short and J 3 bases short, with 8 bases between. This CDR3 is 13 amino acids long. The CDR3 loop is CASSEGVSYEQYF. The CDR3 bases are TGCGCCAGCAGTGAGGGAGTAAGCTACGAGCAGTACTTC.

V usage is TRBV9 and J usage is TRBJ1-4; TRBD1 aligns across 8 bases. The length of the CDR3 is 14 residues. Germline V CDR1 and CDR2: SGDLS, YYNGEE. V lost 4 bases, J lost 7 bases, and 6 bases stayed unmatched. CDR3 DNA sequence: TGTGCCAGCAGCCCCGGGACAGGAGGTGAAAAACTGTTTTTT. Translating it yields CASSPGTGGEKLFF. Full variable domain (outside the CDR3, taken from reference TRBV9 and TRBJ1-4): DSGVTQTPKHLITATGQRVTLRCSPRSGDLSVYWYQQSLDQGLQFLIQYYNGEERAKGNILERFSAQQFPDLHSELNLSSLELGDSALYFCASSPGTGGEKLFFGSGTQLSVL.

The chain links TRBV7-2 to TRBJ2-1, with 8 positions matching TRBD1. CDR1 is SGHTA and CDR2 is FQGNSA in the germline V gene. The trim removed 5 bases at V and 4 bases at J, leaving 7 bases unmatched. The CDR3 is made up of 15 amino acids. The CDR3 loop is CASSLGTGNYNEQFF. CDR3 coding DNA: TGTGCCAGCAGCCTCGGGACAGGAAATTACAATGAGCAGTTCTTC.

V usage is TRBV10-3 and J usage is TRBJ2-2; 9 bases fit TRBD2. Trimming took 8 bases from V and 4 from J; bases not matched to a gene: 11. This CDR3 spans 16 amino acids. The germline CDR1 and CDR2 sequences are ENHRY and SYGVKD. CDR3 loop: CAIASSSGSGTGELFF. DNA of the CDR3: TGTGCCATCGCCAGTAGTAGCGGGAGCGGCACCGGGGAGCTGTTTTTT.

Written as DNA, the CDR3 is TGTGCCAGCAGTGCCCACCCACGACACAGGGGAGTACAGCCCCAGCATTTT. Encoded protein: CASSAHPRHRGVQPQHF. The rearrangement links TRBV28 to TRBJ1-5; 7 nucleotides line up with TRBD1. The CDR3 is 17 amino acids. The V segment lost 5 bases and the J segment 7 bases; nucleotides outside the gene matches: 17. Germline-derived CDR1 and CDR2 are MDHEN and SYDVKM. The variable domain in full, completed from reference TRBV28 and TRBJ1-5, reads DVKVTQSSRYLVKRTGEKVFLECVQDMDHENMFWYRQDPGLGLRLIYFSYDVKMKEKGDIPEGYSVSREKKERFSLILESASTNQTSMYLCASSAHPRHRGVQPQHFGDGTRLSIL.

This chain links TRBV5-4 with TRBJ1-2; 9 bases align to TRBD1. Germline CDR1 SGHNT, CDR2 YYREEE (reference sequence). J lost 5 bases, V lost 3 bases, and 11 bases had no gene match. The CDR3 is made up of 16 amino acids. The chain's CDR3 is CASSYRASGQGYGYTF. The CDR3 nucleotides are TGTGCCAGCAGCTACCGTGCGAGTGGACAGGGGTATGGCTACACCTTC.

V is TRBV5-6 and J is TRBJ1-3; possible D gene TRBD1, 5 bases. V was cut by 0 bases and J by 0 bases, with 13 bases left in between. The germline V gene encodes CDR1 SGHDT and CDR2 YYEEEE. The CDR3 runs 17 residues. CDR3 residues: CASSLVTGKLSGNTIYF. CDR3 nucleotide sequence: TGTGCCAGCAGCTTGGTAACAGGAAAACTCTCTGGAAACACCATATATTTT.

The chain couples TRBV7-8 to TRBJ1-6; the match to TRBD1 covers 7 bases. CDR1 and CDR2 from the germline V gene are SGHVS and FQNEAQ. There are 14 residues in the CDR3. V was clipped by 5 bases and J by 6 bases; unmatched bases: 4. The CDR3 bases are TGTGCCAGCAGCAGACAGGGCGGTAATTCACCCCTCCACTTT. Protein sequence: CASSRQGGNSPLHF.

The V call is TRBV7-6, the J call TRBJ1-3; D is possibly TRBD1 (6 bases). Between the trimmed V and J ends, which lost 5 bases and 4 bases, there was a span of 12 bases. The V gene's germline CDR1 is SGHVS and CDR2 FNYEAQ. The CDR3 has 14 amino acids. This chain's CDR3 is CASSHRDWGNTIYF. CDR3 nucleotide sequence: TGTGCCAGCAGCCACAGGGATTGGGGAAACACCATATATTTT.

This clone has only a few counts. The chain uses TRBV21-1 and TRBJ1-5; the table's D call TRBD1 went unverified against the DNA. TRBV21-1 is termed a pseudogene. This CDR3 is built from 16 residues. Here the CDR3 DNA reads TGTGCCAGCAGCAAAGACAGGCAGGCTAGCAATCAGCCCCAGCATTTT. This encodes CASSKDRQASNQPQHF.

The rearrangement uses TRBV6-2 or TRBV6-3 and TRBJ2-5; D may be TRBD2 (5 bases). The CDR3 has 13 amino acids. Per the germline V gene, CDR1 is MNHEY and CDR2 is SVGEGT. V dropped 0 bases and J dropped 4 bases, with 6 bases sitting between them. CDR3 residues: CASSYSRGETQYF. CDR3 coding DNA: TGTGCCAGCAGTTACTCCCGGGGAGAGACCCAGTACTTC.

The chain employs TRBV14 and TRBJ2-5; D is perhaps TRBD2 (6 bases). Looked up from germline, CDR1 is SGHDN and CDR2 is FVKESK. V lost 3 bases to trimming and J lost 9 bases, with 8 bases between them. The CDR3 extends over 11 amino acids. In DNA form, the CDR3 reads TGTGCCAGCAGCCACGGAGGGGCCCAGTACTTC. This codes for CASSHGGAQYF.

This chain joins TRBV7-9 and TRBJ2-7; D is uncertain. The V gene's germline CDR1 is SEHNR and CDR2 FQNEAQ (reference sequence). This CDR3 has 14 amino acids. With 1 base removed from V and 6 bases from J, the gap between germline ends came to 13 bases. As DNA, the CDR3 is TGTGCCAGCAGCTTAGAAATGAGCTCTTCCGAGCAGTACTTC. Protein: CASSLEMSSSEQYF.

The chain combines TRBV7-2 with TRBJ1-1, with D perhaps matching TRBD1 (6 bases). The CDR3 totals 13 residues. The germline CDR1 and CDR2 sequences are SGHTA and FQGNSA. V lost 5 bases and J lost 5, with 12 bases in between. DNA for the CDR3: TGTGCCAGCAGCCGAGGGGGAGGGACTGAAGCTTTCTTT. As protein: CASSRGGGTEAFF.

The chain uses TRBV20-1 and TRBJ1-1; maybe TRBD1 (5 bases). The CDR3 has 15 amino acids. Trimming removed 3 bases from V and 4 bases from J, with 18 bases in between. Germline values: CDR1 DFQATT, CDR2 SNEGSKA (reference sequence). The DNA for the CDR3 is TGCAGTGCTAGTACCCCTCCCAGGGTGGGCACTGAAGCTTTCTTT. Amino acid sequence: CSASTPPRVGTEAFF.

The V gene is TRBV18, the J gene TRBJ1-1; D call uncertain. The V gene's germline CDR1 is KGHSH and CDR2 LQKENI. The germline V and J ends were trimmed by 2 bases and 1 base, with 8 bases remaining between them. CDR3 length: 14 residues. CDR3 DNA: TGTGCCAGCTCACCAAACGGAGGGAACACTGAAGCTTTCTTT. This encodes CASSPNGGNTEAFF. Using reference TRBV18 and TRBJ1-1 for the parts outside the CDR3, the full variable domain is NAGVMQNPRHLVRRRGQEARLRCSPMKGHSHVYWYRQLPEEGLKFMVYLQKENIIDESGMPKERFSAEFPKEGPSILRIQQVVRGDSAAYFCASSPNGGNTEAFFGQGTRLTVV.